This note documents a single T cell receptor (beta chain) sequence. Its specificity is not known. The length of the CDR3 is 16 residues. V lost 1 base and J lost 2, with 12 bases in between. Germline V gene lookup returns CDR1 SEHNR and CDR2 FQNEAQ (reference sequence). The data originate from a study of cytomegalovirus exposure and HLA in healthy donors. Study-wide points: Confirmation in vitro established that three CMV-associated chains were specific for CMV antigens. Whilst most TCR sequences proved rare, a subset of public TCRs occurred across many donors. That first-cohort TCR clusters tended to co-occur in the 95 to 150 validation repertoires was found in a later analysis.

The method was immunoSEQ multiplex PCR; TCRdb's version includes in-frame clones alone and lacks a portion of them. In the table there are 120,000 or so clones, approximately 92% of which are singletons. The chain uses TRBV7-9 and TRBJ1-5; D gene uncertain. This sequence was found in a woman aged 18-30 years in good health and CMV-seronegative. Input material: PBMCs. As DNA, the CDR3 is TGTGCCAGCAGCTTAGAGGCGGGGTTTGGCAATCAGCCCCAGCATTTT. Its translation is CASSLEAGFGNQPQHF.